One sample yielded the 28 T cell receptor beta chains listed below, sequenced in a study of lymphopenia after photon versus proton radiotherapy. Here immunoSEQ multiplex PCR was the method, and the copy in TCRdb shows in-frame clones only, minus some. The table has 50,000 to 75,000 clones, more than 75% seen once. Sequenced material: peripheral blood, taken from a patient treated with photon-based radiotherapy. These receptors originate from a man between 35 and 55 years old with gastric cancer.

This rearrangement joins TRBV15 to TRBJ2-7; D perhaps matches TRBD1 (5 bases). V was cut by 0 bases and J by 5 bases, with 17 bases left in between. This CDR3 spans 16 amino acids. Germline CDR1 LNHNV, CDR2 YYDKDF (reference sequence). The CDR3 is CATSRDEITLGDEQYF. In DNA, the CDR3 is TGTGCCACCAGCAGAGATGAGATCACCCTAGGGGACGAGCAGTACTTC.

The chain links TRBV18 to TRBJ1-6, with no clear D. Germline V CDR1 and CDR2: KGHSH, LQKENI. CDR3 size: 12 residues. Trimming left V 6 bases short and J 7 bases short, with 7 bases between. This CDR3 reads CASSAANSPLHF. CDR3 bases: TGTGCCAGCTCTGCAGCCAATTCACCCCTCCACTTT.

V gene TRBV27 combines with J gene TRBJ1-1; the D is unclear. V shed 4 bases and J shed 4 bases, with 7 bases lying between them. Per germline, CDR1 MNHEY and CDR2 SMNVEV (reference sequence). This CDR3 has 12 residues. The CDR3 nucleotides are TGTGCCAGCAGTTCGTATGGCACTGAAGCTTTCTTT. As protein: CASSSYGTEAFF.

The J gene is TRBJ1-5, the V gene TRBV5-1, with a possible D match to TRBD1 (6 bases). The V gene's germline CDR1 is SGHRS and CDR2 YFSETQ. The CDR3 consists of 15 residues. V was clipped by 0 bases and J by 4 bases, with 11 bases between them. The CDR3 reads CASSLEGQGNQPQHF. As DNA, the CDR3 is TGCGCCAGCAGCTTGGAGGGTCAGGGGAATCAGCCCCAGCATTTT.

V is TRBV29-1 and J is TRBJ1-1; maybe TRBD1 (6 bases). Germline V CDR1 and CDR2: SQVTM, ANQGSEA. Trimming removed 6 bases from V and 1 base from J, with 18 bases in between. The CDR3 spans 15 residues. CDR3 sequence reads: CSVNGQIAANTEAFF. CDR3 in DNA: TGCAGCGTAAATGGACAGATAGCTGCGAACACTGAAGCTTTCTTT.

A single count supports this clone. The chain links TRBV20-1 to TRBJ1-4; D uncertain. Germline V gene sequence: CDR1 DFQATT, CDR2 SNEGSKA (reference sequence). The CDR3 has 11 residues. Between the trimmed V and J ends, which lost 0 bases and 9 bases, there was a span of 5 bases. CDR3 loop: CSARDPQKLFF. For the CDR3, the DNA is TGCAGTGCTAGAGATCCCCAAAAACTGTTTTTT.

Only a few counts were recorded for this clone. V and J are TRBV18 and TRBJ1-6; 7 positions agree with TRBD1. The length of the CDR3 is 15 residues. Germline assignment: CDR1 KGHSH and CDR2 LQKENI. V dropped 5 bases and J dropped 10; count of bases not matched to a gene: 11. CDR3 residues: CASSVGQLGDSPLHF. Written as DNA, the CDR3 is TGTGCCAGCTCAGTGGGACAGTTAGGGGACTCACCCCTCCACTTT.

The rearrangement uses TRBV5-1 and TRBJ2-2; no clear D. The germline V and J ends were trimmed by 0 bases and 4 bases, with 10 bases remaining between them. The CDR3 is 15 amino acids. Germline CDR1 and CDR2: SGHRS and YFSETQ. This chain's CDR3 is CASSLDLTFTGELFF. The CDR3 nucleotides are TGCGCCAGCAGCTTGGACCTAACCTTCACCGGGGAGCTGTTTTTT.

J is TRBJ2-5 and V is TRBV29-1; maybe TRBD1 (6 bases). The V and J ends lost 7 bases and 5 bases respectively, with 17 bases between them. Germline V lookup: CDR1 SQVTM, CDR2 ANQGSEA. CDR3 length: 13 amino acids. As DNA, the CDR3 is TGCAGCGCTTTGGGGGCAGGGTGGGAGACCCAGTACTTC. It specifies CSALGAGWETQYF.

V and J are TRBV11-1 and TRBJ1-1; 8 bases match TRBD1. The V gene's germline CDR1 is SGHAT and CDR2 FQDESV (reference sequence). This CDR3 contains 14 residues. V trimming: 5 bases; J trimming: 2 bases; junction bases outside the gene matches: 4. The CDR3 region is CASSPGQANTEAFF. The CDR3 nucleotides are TGTGCCAGCAGCCCGGGACAGGCAAACACTGAAGCTTTCTTT.

This clone was seen only once. The V and J genes are TRBV7-2 and TRBJ2-5, with TRBD2 identical over 9 bases. Trimming removed 2 bases from V and 7 bases from J; junction bases left unmatched: 8. Germline V gene sequence: CDR1 SGHTA, CDR2 FQGNSA. The CDR3 consists of 15 residues. CDR3: CASSLLRGGQGTQYF. CDR3 nucleotides: TGTGCCAGCAGCTTACTGCGGGGGGGCCAGGGGACCCAGTACTTC.

This clone appeared once. The J gene is TRBJ2-7, the V gene TRBV2, with D unclear. Germline V CDR1 and CDR2: SNHLY, FYNNEI. The CDR3 runs to 12 residues. Trimming left V 0 bases short and J 6 bases short, with 6 bases between. The CDR3 DNA reads TGTGCCAGCAGTGAAGCGCTTAGCGAGCAGTACTTC. Translated, it gives CASSEALSEQYF.

V gene TRBV27 combines with J gene TRBJ1-2, with a weak D call TRBD1 (6 bases). V was trimmed by 5 bases and J by 8 bases, leaving 18 bases between them. CDR3 length: 14 amino acids. Germline CDR1 MNHEY, CDR2 SMNVEV (reference sequence). CDR3 in DNA: TGTGCCAGCAGTCCACAGGGAAGGTGGCTCGGCTACACCTTC. Translating it yields CASSPQGRWLGYTF.

The chain links TRBV25-1 to TRBJ2-3; tentative D call: TRBD1 (5 bases). The V and J ends lost 5 bases and 5 bases respectively, with 8 bases between them. Germline values: CDR1 MGHDK, CDR2 SYGVNS. The CDR3 is made up of 12 amino acids. The CDR3 is CASSPQGDTQYF. The DNA for the CDR3 is TGTGCCAGCAGTCCCCAGGGAGATACGCAGTATTTT.

This rearrangement joins TRBV9 to TRBJ2-5, with a tentative D call TRBD2 (6 bases). The CDR3 loop spans 14 amino acids. V was trimmed by 2 bases and J by 1 base, leaving 9 bases between them. Germline V lookup: CDR1 SGDLS, CDR2 YYNGEE. CDR3 nucleotide sequence: TGTGCCAGCAGCGTCGGCGGGACCCAAGAGACCCAGTACTTC. Protein: CASSVGGTQETQYF.

V gene TRBV11-3 combines with J gene TRBJ2-2; either TRBD1 or TRBD2 may supply D (5 bases each). The V and J ends lost 5 bases and 2 bases respectively, with 12 bases between them. The germline gives CDR1 SGHNT, CDR2 YENEEA. The CDR3 totals 15 residues. This CDR3 is CASSLGRDNTGELFF. The CDR3 nucleotides read TGTGCCAGCAGCCTGGGACGGGACAACACCGGGGAGCTGTTTTTT. Full variable domain (missing parts from reference TRBV11-3 and TRBJ2-2): EAGVVQSPRYKIIEKKQPVAFWCNPISGHNTLYWYLQNLGQGPELLIRYENEEAVDDSQLPKDRFSAERLKGVDSTLKIQPAELGDSAVYLCASSLGRDNTGELFFGEGSRLTVL.

V gene TRBV18 combines with J gene TRBJ2-1; 10 nucleotides align to TRBD2. CDR3 size: 14 residues. V dropped 9 bases and J dropped 8; count of bases not matched to a gene: 10. Per germline, CDR1 KGHSH and CDR2 LQKENI. CDR3 protein: CASLLGLAAHEQFF. As DNA, the CDR3 is TGTGCCAGTCTCCTTGGACTAGCGGCCCATGAGCAGTTCTTC.

The chain joins TRBV4-2 to TRBJ1-6, with a weak D call TRBD1 (6 bases). Trimming took off 0 bases at V and 7 bases at J, with 13 bases between the two ends. This CDR3 has 16 amino acids. Germline V CDR1 and CDR2: LGHNA, YNFKEQ. CDR3 protein: CASSQEEGGSNSPLHF. CDR3 nucleotide sequence: TGTGCCAGCAGCCAAGAAGAAGGGGGATCCAATTCACCCCTCCACTTT.

The V gene is TRBV19, the J gene TRBJ2-3, with 7 bases identical to TRBD2. Trimming took 1 base from V and 2 from J; bases not matched to a gene: 6. CDR3 length: 16 amino acids. From germline, CDR1 is LNHDA and CDR2 SQIVND (reference sequence). The chain's CDR3 is CASSIGGGILTDTQYF. As DNA, the CDR3 is TGTGCCAGTAGTATAGGGGGGGGAATTCTCACAGATACGCAGTATTTT.

The chain has TRBV6-5 and TRBJ1-1; D not resolved. Germline assignment: CDR1 MNHEY and CDR2 SVGAGI. The length of the CDR3 is 13 residues. The ends were cut back, 6 bases at V and 8 bases at J, with 16 bases in the middle. In DNA form, the CDR3 reads TGTGCCAGCAGAGGCACCCTCGAAAAAGAAGCTTTCTTT. Encoded protein: CASRGTLEKEAFF.

V is TRBV19 and J is TRBJ1-5, with D uncertain. The germline V and J ends were trimmed by 8 bases and 3 bases, with 11 bases remaining between them. This CDR3 has 13 residues. Per the germline V gene, CDR1 is LNHDA and CDR2 is SQIVND (reference sequence). The CDR3 loop is CASSRHLNQPQHF. The CDR3, as DNA: TGTGCCAGTTCGAGACACCTCAATCAGCCCCAGCATTTT.

This chain uses TRBV5-1 with TRBJ1-2; TRBD1 is a possible D gene (6 bases). This CDR3 spans 12 amino acids. The germline CDR1 and CDR2 sequences are SGHRS and YFSETQ. The V gene lost 4 bases and the J gene lost 8 bases, with 12 bases spanning the gap. Written as DNA, the CDR3 is TGCGCCAGCAGCATCAGGGGTGAAGGCTACACCTTC. It translates to CASSIRGEGYTF.

The chain links TRBV4-3 to TRBJ1-5; D is uncertain. With 4 bases removed from V and 4 bases from J, the gap between germline ends came to 8 bases. Per germline, CDR1 LGHNA and CDR2 YSLEER. This CDR3 comprises 13 residues. CDR3: CASSPKPNQPQHF. CDR3 nucleotide sequence: TGCGCCAGCAGCCCCAAGCCAAATCAGCCCCAGCATTTT.

The V gene is TRBV7-6, the J gene TRBJ1-4; D is possibly TRBD1 (6 bases). CDR3 size: 17 residues. Germline values: CDR1 SGHVS, CDR2 FNYEAQ. The V end was cut by 2 bases, the J end by 2 bases, with 15 bases between. The CDR3: CASSLNSQGHTNEKLFF. CDR3 in DNA: TGTGCCAGCAGCTTAAATTCGCAGGGGCACACTAATGAAAAACTGTTTTTT.

The rearrangement uses TRBV30 and TRBJ1-2; no reliable D call. Deletions cut 2 bases from V and 3 bases from J, with 16 bases between. The CDR3 contains 15 residues. The germline gives CDR1 GTSNPN, CDR2 SVGIG (reference sequence). CDR3 amino acids: CAWSIHRNLYYGYTF. As DNA, the CDR3 is TGTGCCTGGAGTATTCACCGTAATCTCTACTATGGCTACACCTTC.

J is TRBJ2-4 and V is TRBV2; 7 bases are a match to TRBD2. The CDR3 sequence is 15 residues long. CDR1 is SNHLY and CDR2 is FYNNEI in the germline V gene. The V segment lost 6 bases and the J segment 1 base; nucleotides outside the gene matches: 6. The CDR3 loop is CASSSGGLAKNIQYF. Here the CDR3 DNA reads TGTGCCAGCAGCTCGGGGGGATTGGCCAAAAACATTCAGTACTTC.

The rearrangement uses TRBV19 and TRBJ1-1; TRBD1 matches 7 bases. Germline loops: CDR1 LNHDA, CDR2 SQIVND (reference sequence). The V segment lost 3 bases and the J segment 10 bases; nucleotides outside the gene matches: 8. The CDR3 length is 13 residues. The CDR3 DNA reads as TGTGCCAGTAGTATTGCGACAGGGAAAGCAGCTTTCTTT. Amino acids: CASSIATGKAAFF.

The chain recombines TRBV5-1 with TRBJ2-5; 9 positions match TRBD1. Germline V gene sequence: CDR1 SGHRS, CDR2 YFSETQ. Germline trimming cut 6 bases from V and 5 bases from J; bases unmatched to any gene: 23. CDR3 length: 19 amino acids. This CDR3 reads CASTGGTGTGRSRSETQYF. The CDR3 DNA sequence: TGCGCCAGCACTGGGGGTACCGGGACAGGGCGGTCTCGGTCGGAGACCCAGTACTTC.